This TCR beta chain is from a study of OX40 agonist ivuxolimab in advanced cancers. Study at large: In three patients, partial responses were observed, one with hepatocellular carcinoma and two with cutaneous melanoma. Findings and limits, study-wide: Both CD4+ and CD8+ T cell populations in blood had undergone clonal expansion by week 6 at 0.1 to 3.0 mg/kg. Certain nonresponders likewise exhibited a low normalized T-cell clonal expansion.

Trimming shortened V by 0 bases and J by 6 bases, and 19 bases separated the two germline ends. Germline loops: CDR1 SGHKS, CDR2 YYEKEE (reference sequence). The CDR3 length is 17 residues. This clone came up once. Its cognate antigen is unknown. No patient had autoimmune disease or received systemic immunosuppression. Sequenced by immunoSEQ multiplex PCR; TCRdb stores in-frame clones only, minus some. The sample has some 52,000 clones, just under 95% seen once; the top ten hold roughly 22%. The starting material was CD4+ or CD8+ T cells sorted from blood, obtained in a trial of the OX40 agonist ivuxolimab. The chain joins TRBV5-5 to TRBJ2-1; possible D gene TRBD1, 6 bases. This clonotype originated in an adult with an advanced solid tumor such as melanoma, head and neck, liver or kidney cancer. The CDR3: CASSLVRTGIIGNEQFF. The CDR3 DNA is TGTGCCAGCAGCTTGGTTCGAACAGGGATAATTGGCAATGAGCAGTTCTTC.